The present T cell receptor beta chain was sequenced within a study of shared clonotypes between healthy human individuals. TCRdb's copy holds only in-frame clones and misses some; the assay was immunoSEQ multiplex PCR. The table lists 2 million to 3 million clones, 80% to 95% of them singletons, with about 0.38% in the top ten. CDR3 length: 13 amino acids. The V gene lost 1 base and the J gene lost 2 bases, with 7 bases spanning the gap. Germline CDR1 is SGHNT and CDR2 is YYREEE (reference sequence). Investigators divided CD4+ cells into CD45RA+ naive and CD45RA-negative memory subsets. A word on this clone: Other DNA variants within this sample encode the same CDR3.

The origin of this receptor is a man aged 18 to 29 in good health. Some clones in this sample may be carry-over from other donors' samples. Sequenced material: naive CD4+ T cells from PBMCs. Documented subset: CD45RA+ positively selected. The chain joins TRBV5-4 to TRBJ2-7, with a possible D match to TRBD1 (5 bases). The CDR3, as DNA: TGTGCCAGCAGCTTGACAGGAACCTACGAGCAGTACTTC. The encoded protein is CASSLTGTYEQYF.